The clone carrying this TCR beta chain was observed a single time. Its antigen is undetermined. The germline gives CDR1 SGHTS, CDR2 YDEGEE. J gave up 5 bases and V 2 bases, and 3 bases lay outside the gene matches. This CDR3 comprises 14 residues. This record belongs to a study of cytomegalovirus exposure and HLA in healthy donors. Whole-study findings and limits: For most TCR sequences rarity was the rule, although some public TCRs occurred in many donors. According to a subsequent analysis, TCR clusters identified in the first cohort showed a tendency to co-occur across the 120 or so validation repertoires. The classifier, whose performance was assessed in both the original and validation cohorts, reportedly diagnosed cytomegalovirus status with high specificity and sensitivity.

While the first cohort had 500 to 700 subjects, the donors belonged to the separate validation cohort of roughly 120 subjects. Generated by immunoSEQ multiplex PCR, the TCRdb table keeps only in-frame clones and is missing some. The repertoire consists of tens of thousands of clones, with 85% occurring once and the leading ten covering roughly 20%. Material for sequencing was PBMCs. The gene calls are TRBV5-8 and TRBJ1-2, with 10 nucleotides matching TRBD1. The TCR originated in a man aged 18 to 29 in good health and CMV-seropositive. CDR3 amino acids: CASSFRTGGYGYTF. The CDR3 DNA reads TGTGCCAGCAGCTTTAGGACAGGGGGTTATGGCTACACCTTC.